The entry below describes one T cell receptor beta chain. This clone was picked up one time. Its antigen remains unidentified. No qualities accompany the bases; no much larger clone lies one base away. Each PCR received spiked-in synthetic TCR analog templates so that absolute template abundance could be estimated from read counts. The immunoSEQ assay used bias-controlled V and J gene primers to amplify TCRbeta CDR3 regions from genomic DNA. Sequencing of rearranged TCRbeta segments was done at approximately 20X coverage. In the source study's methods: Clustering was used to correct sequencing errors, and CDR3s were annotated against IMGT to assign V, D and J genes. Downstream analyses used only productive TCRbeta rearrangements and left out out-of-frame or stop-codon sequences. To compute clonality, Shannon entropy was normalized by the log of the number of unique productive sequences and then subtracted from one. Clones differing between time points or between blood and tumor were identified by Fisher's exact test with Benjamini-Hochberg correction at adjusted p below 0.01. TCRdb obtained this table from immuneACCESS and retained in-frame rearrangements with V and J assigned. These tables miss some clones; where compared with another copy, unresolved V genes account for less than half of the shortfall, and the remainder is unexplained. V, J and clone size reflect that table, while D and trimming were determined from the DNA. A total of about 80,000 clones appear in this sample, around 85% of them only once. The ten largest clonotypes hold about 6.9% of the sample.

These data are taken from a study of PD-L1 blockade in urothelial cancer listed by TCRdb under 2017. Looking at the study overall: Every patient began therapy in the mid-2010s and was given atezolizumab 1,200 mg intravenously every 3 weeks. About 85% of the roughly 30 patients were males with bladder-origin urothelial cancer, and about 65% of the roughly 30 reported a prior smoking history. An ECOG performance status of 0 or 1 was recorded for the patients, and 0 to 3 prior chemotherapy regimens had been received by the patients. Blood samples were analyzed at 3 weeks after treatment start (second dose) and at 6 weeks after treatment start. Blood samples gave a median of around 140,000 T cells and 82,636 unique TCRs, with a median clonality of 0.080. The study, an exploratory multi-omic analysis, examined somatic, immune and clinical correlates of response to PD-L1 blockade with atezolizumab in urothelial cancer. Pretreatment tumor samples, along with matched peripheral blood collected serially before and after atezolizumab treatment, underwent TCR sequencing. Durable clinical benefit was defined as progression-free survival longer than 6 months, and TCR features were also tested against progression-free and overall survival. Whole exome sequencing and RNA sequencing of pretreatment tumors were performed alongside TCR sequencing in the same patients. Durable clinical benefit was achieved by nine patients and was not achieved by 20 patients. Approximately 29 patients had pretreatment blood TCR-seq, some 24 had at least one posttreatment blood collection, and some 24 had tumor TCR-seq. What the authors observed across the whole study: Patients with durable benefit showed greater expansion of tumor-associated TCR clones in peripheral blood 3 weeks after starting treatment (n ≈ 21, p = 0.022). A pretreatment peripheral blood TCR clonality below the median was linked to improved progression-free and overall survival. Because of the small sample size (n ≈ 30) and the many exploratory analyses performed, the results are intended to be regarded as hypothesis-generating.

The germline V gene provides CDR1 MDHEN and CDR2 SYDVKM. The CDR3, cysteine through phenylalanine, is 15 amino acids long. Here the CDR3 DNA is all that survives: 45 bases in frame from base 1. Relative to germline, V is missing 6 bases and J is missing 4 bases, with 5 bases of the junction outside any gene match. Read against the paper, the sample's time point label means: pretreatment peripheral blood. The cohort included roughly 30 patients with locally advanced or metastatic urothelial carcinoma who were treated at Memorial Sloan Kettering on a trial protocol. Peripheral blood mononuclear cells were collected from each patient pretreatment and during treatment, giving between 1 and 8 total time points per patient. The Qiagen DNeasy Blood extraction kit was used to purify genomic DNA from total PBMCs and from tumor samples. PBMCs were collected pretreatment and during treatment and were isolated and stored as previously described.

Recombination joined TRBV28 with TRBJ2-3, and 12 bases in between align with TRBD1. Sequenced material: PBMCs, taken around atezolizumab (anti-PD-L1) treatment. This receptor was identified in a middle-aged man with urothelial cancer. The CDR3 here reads CASRMGQGAADTQYF. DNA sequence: TGTGCCAGCAGGATGGGACAGGGGGCAGCAGATACGCAGTATTTT.